This TCR beta chain originates from a study of T cells in Graves' hyperthyroidism and ophthalmopathy. There are a few counts of this clonotype. The CDR3 is 12 amino acids. V was cut by 7 bases and J by 15 bases, with 19 bases left in between. Germline V gene lookup returns CDR1 MDHEN and CDR2 SYDVKM. Using RNA transcripts as the source, TCR beta CDR3 regions were amplified. Initially, a first-round RT-PCR of the TCR CDR3 employed the HTBI primer set. TCRdb reanalysed the multiplex PCR reads using MiXCR and keeps one entry per CDR3 protein. The sample consists of about 740,000 distinct CDR3 sequences, around 13% of them appearing once.

Source material: blood. The TCR sequence derives from a woman aged 18-29 years with Graves' hyperthyroidism. The V gene is TRBV28, the J gene TRBJ2-1; D may match TRBD1 or TRBD2 (5 bases each). CDR3 sequence: CASIPLTGPPFF. In DNA form, the CDR3 reads TGTGCCAGCATCCCCCTCACGGGGCCTCCGTTCTTC.